Described below is a single TCR beta chain sequence and its context. Time point: sample taken at primary tumor resection. Extraction of whole RNA from tumor, nontumor lung or frozen PBMC preceded unsorted sequencing. Each CDR3 protein gets one entry after TCRdb re-called the 5' RACE reads with MiXCR. The data show some 83,000 distinct CDR3 sequences, more than 15% seen once. This entry comes from a study of spatial heterogeneity in lung cancer. Across the whole study: Across the raw uncorrected reads, a unique TCR and UMI combination was observed, on average, more than ten times.

The CDR3 runs to 15 residues. Germline values: CDR1 MGHRA, CDR2 YSYEKL. The V end was cut by 0 bases, the J end by 7 bases, with 16 bases between. The specimen comprised PBMCs, sampled at surgery. The TCR comes from a male donor with early-stage non-small cell lung cancer. The V gene is TRBV4-1, the J gene TRBJ2-7; no firm D call. The CDR3 DNA reads TGCGCCAGCAGCCAAGATCAGAGCACCCCAAGGGAGCAGTACTTC. Its protein is CASSQDQSTPREQYF.